Listed below are T cell receptor beta chains from one sample, sequenced in a study of blood T cells in healthy people across ages. TCRdb ran MiXCR on the 5' RACE reads and lists one entry per CDR3 protein. The table includes around 710,000 distinct CDR3 sequences, approximately 43% detected once. What was sequenced was blood. The receptors here all came from a woman aged 55-69 years in good health. Both conserved end residues are part of each CDR3. A D gene is named only where the DNA matches it firmly. The size entry is marked missing in some rows and otherwise reads once, few, many or a size class.

V gene	J gene	D gene	clone size	CDR3 protein	CDR3 DNA
TRBV7-3	TRBJ2-1	-	-	CATTRLPGNEQFF	TGTGCCACCACCAGGCTCCCGGGCAATGAGCAGTTCTTC
TRBV20-1	TRBJ1-5	-	-	CSAREPQQPQHF	TGCAGTGCTAGAGAACCGCAACAGCCCCAGCATTTT
TRBV6-5	TRBJ2-1	-	once	CASSGGYGNKQFF	TGTGCCAGCAGTGGGGGATACGGCAATAAGCAGTTCTTC
TRBV29-1	TRBJ1-4	TRBD1	-	CSAEDGTANEKLFF	TGCAGCGCTGAAGATGGGACAGCTAATGAAAAACTGTTTTTT
TRBV27	TRBJ2-7	TRBD1	-	CASSLTRDRGSYEQYF	TGTGCCAGCAGTTTAACCCGGGACAGGGGTTCCTACGAGCAGTACTTC
TRBV20-1	TRBJ1-5	-	few	CSARVGGLVPQHF	TGCAGTGCTAGAGTGGGCGGTCTCGTGCCCCAGCATTTT
TRBV20-1	TRBJ2-5	-	few	CSAFNLTQYF	TGCAGTGCTTTTAACCTGACCCAGTACTTC
TRBV12-3/TRBV12-4	TRBJ1-6	-	-	CAVRVGFNSPLHF	TGTGCCGTCCGTGTGGGTTTCAATTCACCCCTCCACTTT
TRBV20-1	TRBJ2-7	TRBD2	once	CSARDGTSGYEQYF	TGCAGTGCTAGAGACGGGACTAGCGGCTACGAGCAGTACTTC
TRBV7-9	TRBJ2-1	-	-	CASSTLPRDNEQFF	TGTGCCAGCAGCACACTGCCCAGGGACAATGAGCAGTTCTTC
TRBV20-1	TRBJ2-5	-	-	CSATGTIVKTQYF	TGCAGTGCAACCGGGACCATCGTGAAGACCCAGTACTTC